This TCR beta chain was recorded in a study of blood T cells in healthy people across ages. As for the study in general: The template switching approach captured approximately one barcoded beta molecule for every two T cells.

The trim removed 3 bases at V and 8 bases at J, leaving 13 bases unmatched. Germline V lookup: CDR1 DFQATT, CDR2 SNEGSKA (reference sequence). The CDR3 has 14 residues. This clonotype appeared many times. The use of a sample-barcoded 5' primer and a J-beta primer mix characterized a second PCR of about 7 to 12 cycles. MiXCR, applied by TCRdb to the 5' RACE reads, yields one record per CDR3 protein. The table includes 600,000 or so distinct CDR3 sequences, about 30% detected once. This sequence was found in a woman of 80 years or more in good health. The rearrangement joins TRBV20-1 to TRBJ2-7, with 7 positions matching TRBD1. Sample: blood. The CDR3 DNA reads TGCAGTGCTAGTCCGCTCGCTGGGACAGTAAAGCAGTACTTC. Residues: CSASPLAGTVKQYF.